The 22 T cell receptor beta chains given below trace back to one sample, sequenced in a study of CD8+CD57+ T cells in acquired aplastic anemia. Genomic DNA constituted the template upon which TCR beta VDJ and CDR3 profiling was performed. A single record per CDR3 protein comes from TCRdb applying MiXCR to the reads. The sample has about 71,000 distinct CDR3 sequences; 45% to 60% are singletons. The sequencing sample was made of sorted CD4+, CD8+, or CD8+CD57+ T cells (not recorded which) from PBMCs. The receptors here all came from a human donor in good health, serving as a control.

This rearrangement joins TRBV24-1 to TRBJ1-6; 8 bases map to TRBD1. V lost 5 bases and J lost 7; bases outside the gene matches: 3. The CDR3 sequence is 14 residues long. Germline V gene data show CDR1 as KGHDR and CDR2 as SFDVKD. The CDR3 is CATSAGQGNSPLHF. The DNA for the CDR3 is TGTGCCACCAGTGCTGGACAGGGCAATTCACCCCTCCACTTT.

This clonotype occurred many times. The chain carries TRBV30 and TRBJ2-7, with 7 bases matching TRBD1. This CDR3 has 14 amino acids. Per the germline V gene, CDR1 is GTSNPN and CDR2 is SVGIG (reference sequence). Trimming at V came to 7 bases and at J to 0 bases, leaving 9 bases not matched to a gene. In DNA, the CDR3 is TGTGCCTCAAGGGGGCAGGGAAGCTCCTACGAGCAGTACTTC. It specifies CASRGQGSSYEQYF.

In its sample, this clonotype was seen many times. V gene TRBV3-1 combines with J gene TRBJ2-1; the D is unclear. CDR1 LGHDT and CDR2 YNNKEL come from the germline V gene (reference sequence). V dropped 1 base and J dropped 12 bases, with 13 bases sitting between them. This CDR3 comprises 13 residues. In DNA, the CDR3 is TGTGCCAGCAGCCAAGCAAGTCATTCTGGGCAGTTCTTC. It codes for CASSQASHSGQFF.

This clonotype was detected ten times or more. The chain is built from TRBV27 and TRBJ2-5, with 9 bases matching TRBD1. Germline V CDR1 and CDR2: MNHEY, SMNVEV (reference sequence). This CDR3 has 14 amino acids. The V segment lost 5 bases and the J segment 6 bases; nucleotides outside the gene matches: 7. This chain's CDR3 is CASSQTGGAKTQYF. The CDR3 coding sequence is TGTGCCAGCAGTCAAACAGGGGGCGCGAAGACCCAGTACTTC.

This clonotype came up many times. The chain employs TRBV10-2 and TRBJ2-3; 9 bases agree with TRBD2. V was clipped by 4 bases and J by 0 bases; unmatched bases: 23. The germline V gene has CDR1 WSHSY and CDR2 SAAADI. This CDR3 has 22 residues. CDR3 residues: CASSVESVEGDFTSGSTDTQYF. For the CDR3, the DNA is TGCGCCAGCAGTGTTGAAAGTGTTGAGGGGGATTTCACTAGCGGGAGCACAGATACGCAGTATTTT.

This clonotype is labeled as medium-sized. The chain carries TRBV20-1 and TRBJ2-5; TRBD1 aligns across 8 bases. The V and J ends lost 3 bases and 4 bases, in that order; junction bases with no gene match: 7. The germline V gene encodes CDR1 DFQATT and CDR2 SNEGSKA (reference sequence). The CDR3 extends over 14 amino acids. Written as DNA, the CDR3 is TGCAGTGCTAGGGGACAGGTGGTAGGAGAGACCCAGTACTTC. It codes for CSARGQVVGETQYF.

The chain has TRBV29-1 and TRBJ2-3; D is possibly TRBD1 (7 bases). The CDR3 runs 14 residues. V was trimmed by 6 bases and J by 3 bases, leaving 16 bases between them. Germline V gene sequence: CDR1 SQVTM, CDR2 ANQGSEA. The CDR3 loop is CSVPGQEGTDTQYF. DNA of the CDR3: TGCAGCGTCCCAGGACAGGAGGGGACAGATACGCAGTATTTT.

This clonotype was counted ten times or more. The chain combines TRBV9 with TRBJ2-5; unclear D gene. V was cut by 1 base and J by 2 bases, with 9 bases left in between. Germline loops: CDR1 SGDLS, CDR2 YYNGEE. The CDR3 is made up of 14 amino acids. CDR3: CASSVLGLQETQYF. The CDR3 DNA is TGTGCCAGCAGCGTATTGGGATTGCAAGAGACCCAGTACTTC.

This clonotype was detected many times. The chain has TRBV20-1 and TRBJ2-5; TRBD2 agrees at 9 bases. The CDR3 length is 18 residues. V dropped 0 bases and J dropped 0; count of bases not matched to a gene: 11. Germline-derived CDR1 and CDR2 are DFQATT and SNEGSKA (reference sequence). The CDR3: CSARDSTPAGGNQETQYF. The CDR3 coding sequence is TGCAGTGCTAGAGATAGTACGCCAGCGGGAGGAAACCAAGAGACCCAGTACTTC.

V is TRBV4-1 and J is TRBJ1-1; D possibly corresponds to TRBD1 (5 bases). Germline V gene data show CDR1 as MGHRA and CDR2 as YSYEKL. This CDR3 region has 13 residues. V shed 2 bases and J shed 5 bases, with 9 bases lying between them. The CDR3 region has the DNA TGCGCCAGCAGCCAACTGGGGGGGACTGAAGCTTTCTTT. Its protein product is CASSQLGGTEAFF.

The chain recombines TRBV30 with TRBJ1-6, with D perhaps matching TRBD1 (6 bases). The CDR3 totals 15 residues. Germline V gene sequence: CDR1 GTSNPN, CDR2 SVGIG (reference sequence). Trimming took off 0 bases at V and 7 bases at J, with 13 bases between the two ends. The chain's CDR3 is CAWSVGGAENSPLHF. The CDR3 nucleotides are TGTGCCTGGAGTGTAGGGGGGGCTGAAAATTCACCCCTCCACTTT.

The chain's CDR3 is CASSEQGKAWETQYF. The CDR3 DNA follows: TGTGCCAGCAGTGAACAGGGGAAGGCGTGGGAGACCCAGTACTTC. The chain couples TRBV2 to TRBJ2-5; possible D gene TRBD1, 6 bases. Germline V gene lookup returns CDR1 SNHLY and CDR2 FYNNEI. This CDR3 comprises 15 residues. V was shortened by 2 bases and J by 5 bases, with 15 bases between the two germline ends. Complete variable domain (other parts from reference TRBV2 and TRBJ2-5): EPEVTQTPSHQVTQMGQEVILRCVPISNHLYFYWYRQILGQKVEFLVSFYNNEISEKSEIFDDQFSVERPDGSNFTLKIRSTKLEDSAMYFCASSEQGKAWETQYFGPGTRLLVL.

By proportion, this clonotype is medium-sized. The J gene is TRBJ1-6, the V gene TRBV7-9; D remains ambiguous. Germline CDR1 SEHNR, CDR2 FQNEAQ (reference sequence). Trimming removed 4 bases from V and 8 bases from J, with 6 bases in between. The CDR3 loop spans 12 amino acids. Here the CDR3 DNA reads TGTGCCAGCAGCTCCAGAGATTCACCCCTCCACTTT. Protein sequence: CASSSRDSPLHF.

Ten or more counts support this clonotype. CDR3 region: CASSVGGLVVETEAFF. Written as DNA, the CDR3 is TGTGCCAGCAGCGTAGGGGGGCTGGTTGTGGAGACTGAAGCTTTCTTT. This chain uses TRBV7-9 with TRBJ1-1; tentative D call: TRBD1 (6 bases). Trimming removed 5 bases at V and 5 bases at J, with 21 bases between. CDR1 is SEHNR, CDR2 FQNEAQ, per germline (reference sequence). This CDR3 is 16 amino acids long. Drawing the rest from reference TRBV7-9 and TRBJ1-1, the complete variable domain is DTGVSQNPRHKITKRGQNVTFRCDPISEHNRLYWYRQTLGQGPEFLTYFQNEAQLEKSRLLSDRFSAERPKGSFSTLEIQRTEQGDSAMYLCASSVGGLVVETEAFFGQGTRLTVV.

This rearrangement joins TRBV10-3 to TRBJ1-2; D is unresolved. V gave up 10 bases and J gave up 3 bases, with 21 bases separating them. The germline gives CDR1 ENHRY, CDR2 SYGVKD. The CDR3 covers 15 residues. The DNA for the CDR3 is TGTGCCACCCTTGTCCTCGCGACCGGGCACTATGGCTACACCTTC. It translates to CATLVLATGHYGYTF.

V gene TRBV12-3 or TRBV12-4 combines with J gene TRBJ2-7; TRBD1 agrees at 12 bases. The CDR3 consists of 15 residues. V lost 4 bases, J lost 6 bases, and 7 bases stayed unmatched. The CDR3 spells CASSYPGQGASEQYF. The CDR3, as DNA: TGTGCCAGCAGTTACCCGGGACAGGGGGCAAGCGAGCAGTACTTC.

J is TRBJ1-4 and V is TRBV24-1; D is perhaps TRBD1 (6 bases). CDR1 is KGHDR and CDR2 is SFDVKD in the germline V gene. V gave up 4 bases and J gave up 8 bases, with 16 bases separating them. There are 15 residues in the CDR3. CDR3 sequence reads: CATSEQTGSYEKLFF. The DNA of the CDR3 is TGTGCCACCAGTGAACAGACAGGATCGTACGAAAAACTGTTTTTT.

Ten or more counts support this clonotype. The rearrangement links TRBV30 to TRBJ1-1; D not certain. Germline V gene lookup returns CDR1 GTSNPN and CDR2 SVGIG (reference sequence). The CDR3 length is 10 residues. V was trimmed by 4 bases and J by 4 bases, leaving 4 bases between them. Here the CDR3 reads CAWTSTEAFF. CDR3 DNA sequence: TGTGCCTGGACCTCCACTGAAGCTTTCTTT.

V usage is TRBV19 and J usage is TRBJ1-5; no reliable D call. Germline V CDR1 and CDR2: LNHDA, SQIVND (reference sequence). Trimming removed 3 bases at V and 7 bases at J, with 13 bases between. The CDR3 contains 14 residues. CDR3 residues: CASSIGVEWQPQHF. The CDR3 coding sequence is TGTGCCAGTAGTATTGGGGTTGAGTGGCAGCCCCAGCATTTT.

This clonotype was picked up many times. CDR3 bases: TGTGCCAGCAGCGAAGAGGACAGGGGGCCCAATCAGCCCCAGCATTTT. It translates to CASSEEDRGPNQPQHF. The chain employs TRBV7-9 and TRBJ1-5; TRBD1 aligns across 11 bases. Looked up from germline, CDR1 is SEHNR and CDR2 is FQNEAQ (reference sequence). Trimming at V came to 5 bases and at J to 3 bases, leaving 6 bases not matched to a gene. This CDR3 spans 16 amino acids.

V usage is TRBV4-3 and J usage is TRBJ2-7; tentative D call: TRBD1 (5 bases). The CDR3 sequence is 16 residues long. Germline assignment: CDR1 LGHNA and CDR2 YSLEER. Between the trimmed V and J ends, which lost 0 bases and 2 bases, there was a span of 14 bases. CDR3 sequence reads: CASSQDGPGKTYEQYF. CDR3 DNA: TGCGCCAGCAGCCAAGATGGGCCAGGGAAGACCTACGAGCAGTACTTC.

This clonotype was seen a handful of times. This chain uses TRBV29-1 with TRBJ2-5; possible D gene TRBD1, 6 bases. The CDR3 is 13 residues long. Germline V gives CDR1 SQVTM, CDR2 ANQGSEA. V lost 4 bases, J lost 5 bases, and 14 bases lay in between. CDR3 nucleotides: TGCAGCGTTGTGTCCAGGGGTGTGGAGACCCAGTACTTC. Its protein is CSVVSRGVETQYF.